A single TCR beta chain is shown here with its context. This sample stems from a study of blood T cell repertoires in COVID-19. Germline CDR1 reads ENHRY; CDR2 reads SYGVKD. The CDR3 consists of 14 residues. Trimming shortened V by 3 bases and J by 0 bases, and 6 bases separated the two germline ends. Produced via immunoSEQ multiplex PCR; TCRdb's table is partial and in-frame only. The sample lists under 200,000 clones, around 83% occurring once. Sequenced material: peripheral blood. The chain has TRBV10-3 and TRBJ1-5; D call uncertain. The origin of this receptor is a middle-aged man with acute or convalescent COVID-19. CDR3 DNA: TGTGCCATCAGTGATACTCATAGCAATCAGCCCCAGCATTTT. Translating gives CAISDTHSNQPQHF.